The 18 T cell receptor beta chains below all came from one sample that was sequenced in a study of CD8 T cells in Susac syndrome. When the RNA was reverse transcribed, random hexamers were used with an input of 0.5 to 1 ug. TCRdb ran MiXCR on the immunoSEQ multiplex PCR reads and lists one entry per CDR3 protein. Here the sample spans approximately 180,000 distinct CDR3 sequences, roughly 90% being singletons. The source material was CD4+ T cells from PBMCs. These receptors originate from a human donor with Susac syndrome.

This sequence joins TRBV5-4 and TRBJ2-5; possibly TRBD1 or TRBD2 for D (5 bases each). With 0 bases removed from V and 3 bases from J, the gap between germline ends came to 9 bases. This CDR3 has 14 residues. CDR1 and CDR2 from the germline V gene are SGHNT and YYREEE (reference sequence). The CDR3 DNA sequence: TGTGCCAGCAGCTTGGGACGGGACGAAGAGACCCAGTACTTC. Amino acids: CASSLGRDEETQYF.

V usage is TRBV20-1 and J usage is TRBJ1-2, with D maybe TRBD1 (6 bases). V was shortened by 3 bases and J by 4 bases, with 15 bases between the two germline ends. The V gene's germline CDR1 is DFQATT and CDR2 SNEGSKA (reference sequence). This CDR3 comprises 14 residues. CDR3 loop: CSASGGAGGYGYTF. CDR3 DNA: TGCAGTGCTAGCGGGGGGGCCGGGGGCTATGGCTACACCTTC.

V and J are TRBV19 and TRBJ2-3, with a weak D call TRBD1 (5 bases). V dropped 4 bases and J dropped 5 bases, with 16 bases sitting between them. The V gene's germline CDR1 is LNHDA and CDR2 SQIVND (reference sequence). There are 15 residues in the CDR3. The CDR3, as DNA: TGTGCCAGTAGTACGGCAGAGATAGGGGTAGATACGCAGTATTTT. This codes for CASSTAEIGVDTQYF.

This CDR3 reads CASSSQGGISNQPQHF. CDR3 sequence (DNA): TGTGCCAGCAGTTCGCAGGGTGGCATTAGCAATCAGCCCCAGCATTTT. The genes are TRBV12-3 or TRBV12-4 and TRBJ1-5; D may be TRBD1 (5 bases). Trimming stripped 4 bases from V and 0 bases from J, with 13 bases between. The CDR3 sequence is 16 residues long.

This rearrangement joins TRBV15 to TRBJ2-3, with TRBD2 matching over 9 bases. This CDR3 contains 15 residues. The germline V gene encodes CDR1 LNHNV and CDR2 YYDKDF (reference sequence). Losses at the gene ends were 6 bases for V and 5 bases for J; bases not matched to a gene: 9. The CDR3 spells CATRVAGGLGDTQYF. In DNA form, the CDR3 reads TGTGCCACCAGGGTTGCGGGGGGGCTTGGAGATACGCAGTATTTT. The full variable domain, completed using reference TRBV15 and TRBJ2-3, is DAMVIQNPRYQVTQFGKPVTLSCSQTLNHNVMYWYQQKSSQAPKLLFHYYDKDFNNEADTPDNFQSRRPNTSFCFLDIRSPGLGDTAMYLCATRVAGGLGDTQYFGPGTRLTVL.

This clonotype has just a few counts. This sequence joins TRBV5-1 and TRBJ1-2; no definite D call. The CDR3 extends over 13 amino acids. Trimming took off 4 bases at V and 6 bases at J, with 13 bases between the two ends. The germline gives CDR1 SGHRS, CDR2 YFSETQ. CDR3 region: CASSPAEGHGYTF. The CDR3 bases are TGCGCCAGCAGCCCGGCGGAGGGTCATGGCTACACCTTC.

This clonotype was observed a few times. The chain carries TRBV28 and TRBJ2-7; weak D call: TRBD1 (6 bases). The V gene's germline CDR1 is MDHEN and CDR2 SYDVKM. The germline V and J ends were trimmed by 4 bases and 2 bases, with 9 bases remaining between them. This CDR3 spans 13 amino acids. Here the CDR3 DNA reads TGTGCCAGCAGTTCGGGGACACCCTACGAGCAGTACTTC. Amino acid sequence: CASSSGTPYEQYF.

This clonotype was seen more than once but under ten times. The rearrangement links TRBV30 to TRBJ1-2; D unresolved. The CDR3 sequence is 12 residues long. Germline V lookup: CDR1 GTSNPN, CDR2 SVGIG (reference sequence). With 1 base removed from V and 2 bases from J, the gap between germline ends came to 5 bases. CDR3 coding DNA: TGTGCCTGGAGTGCGACGAACTATGGCTACACCTTC. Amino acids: CAWSATNYGYTF. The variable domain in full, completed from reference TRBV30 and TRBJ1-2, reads SQTIHQWPATLVQPVGSPLSLECTVEGTSNPNLYWYRQAAGRGLQLLFYSVGIGQISSEVPQNLSASRPQDRQFILSSKKLLLSDSGFYLCAWSATNYGYTFGSGTRLTVV.

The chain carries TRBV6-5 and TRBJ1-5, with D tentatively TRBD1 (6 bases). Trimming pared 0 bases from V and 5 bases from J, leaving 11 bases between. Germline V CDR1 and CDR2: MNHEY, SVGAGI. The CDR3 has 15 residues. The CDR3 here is CASSYSTGDDQPQHF. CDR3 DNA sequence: TGTGCCAGCAGTTACTCGACAGGAGATGATCAGCCCCAGCATTTT.

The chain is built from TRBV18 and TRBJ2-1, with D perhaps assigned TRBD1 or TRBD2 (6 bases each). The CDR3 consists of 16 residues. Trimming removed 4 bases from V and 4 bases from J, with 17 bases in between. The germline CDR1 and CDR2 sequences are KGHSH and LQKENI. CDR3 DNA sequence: TGTGCCAGCTCACTGTTAAGGGGGGAAGGATACAATGAGCAGTTCTTC. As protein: CASSLLRGEGYNEQFF.

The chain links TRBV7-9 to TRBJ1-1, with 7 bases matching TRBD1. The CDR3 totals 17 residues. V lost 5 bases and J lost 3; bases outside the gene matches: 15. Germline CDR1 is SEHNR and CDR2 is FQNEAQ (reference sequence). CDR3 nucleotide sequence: TGTGCCAGCAGCCATGACAGGGTATGGTACGAGGACACTGAAGCTTTCTTT. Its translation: CASSHDRVWYEDTEAFF.

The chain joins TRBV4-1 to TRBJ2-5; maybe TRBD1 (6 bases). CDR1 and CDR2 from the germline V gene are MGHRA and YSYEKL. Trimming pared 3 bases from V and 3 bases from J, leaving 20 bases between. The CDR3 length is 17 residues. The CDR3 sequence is CASSHFTGTPKKETQYF. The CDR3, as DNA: TGCGCCAGCAGCCATTTTACGGGGACACCAAAAAAAGAGACCCAGTACTTC.

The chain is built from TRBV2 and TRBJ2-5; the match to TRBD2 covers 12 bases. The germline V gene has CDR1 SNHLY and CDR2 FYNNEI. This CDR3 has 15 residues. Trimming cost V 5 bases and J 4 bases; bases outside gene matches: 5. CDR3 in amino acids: CASSPSGGARETQYF. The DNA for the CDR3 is TGTGCCAGCAGTCCTAGCGGGGGGGCCAGAGAGACCCAGTACTTC.

The CDR3 DNA sequence: TGTGCCAGCAGCTTTACACCTCTGAGACATGCTTCCTTCCAGCAGGGGAAATCGAACACTGAAGCTTTCTTT. Translating gives CASSFTPLRHASFQQGKSNTEAFF. The V and J genes are TRBV12-1 and TRBJ1-1; whether TRBD1, the table's D call, matches the DNA was not checked. TRBV12-1 is annotated as a pseudogene. The CDR3 has 24 amino acids.

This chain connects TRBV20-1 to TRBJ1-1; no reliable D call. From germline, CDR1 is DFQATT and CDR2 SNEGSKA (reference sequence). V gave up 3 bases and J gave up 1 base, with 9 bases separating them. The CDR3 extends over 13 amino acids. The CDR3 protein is CSASVAGNTEAFF. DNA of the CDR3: TGCAGTGCTAGCGTGGCGGGGAACACTGAAGCTTTCTTT.

Here the CDR3 DNA reads TGTGCCAGCAGTTACGAGAGGGCCACAGGGGACGTTCGAGGTAGAGGCTACACCTTC. It yields the protein CASSYERATGDVRGRGYTF. The chain uses TRBV6-5 and TRBJ1-2; 7 bases match TRBD1. Germline lookup yields CDR1 MNHEY and CDR2 SVGAGI. V trimming: 2 bases; J trimming: 8 bases; junction bases outside the gene matches: 23. CDR3 length: 19 amino acids.

Written as DNA, the CDR3 is TGTGCCAGCAGCGTACTCTTGTTAGCGGGTTCACCCCTCCACTTT. It codes for CASSVLLLAGSPLHF. The chain recombines TRBV9 with TRBJ1-6; D gene ambiguous. The CDR3 is made up of 15 amino acids. Germline V gene data show CDR1 as SGDLS and CDR2 as YYNGEE. Trimming took off 1 base at V and 9 bases at J, with 14 bases between the two ends.

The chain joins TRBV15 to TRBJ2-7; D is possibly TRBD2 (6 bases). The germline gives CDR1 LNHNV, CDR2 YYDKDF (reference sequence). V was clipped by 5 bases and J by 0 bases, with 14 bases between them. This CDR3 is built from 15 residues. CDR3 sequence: CATSPRLGVSYEQYF. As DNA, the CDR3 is TGTGCCACCAGCCCCCGACTAGGCGTCTCCTACGAGCAGTACTTC.